Here is one TCR beta chain with its context. Its antigen remains unidentified. The junction does not match germline at one end; this may be a read error. At least 6 micrograms of total RNA were extracted per sample. A J-beta primer mix and a sample-barcoded 5' primer were used in a second PCR of about 6 to 12 cycles. TCRdb reanalysed the 5' RACE reads using MiXCR and keeps one entry per CDR3 protein. The top ten clones hold around 21% of a sample with hundreds of thousands of distinct CDR3 sequences, around 42% of them seen once. The data derive from a study of blood T cells in healthy people across ages. Findings and caveats of the study: The study regarded diversity estimates from one million T cells as underestimates. Higher diversity, along with more naive CD4+ cells, distinguished long-lived donors from aged donors.

Germline V gene sequence: CDR1 SGHKS, CDR2 YYEKEE (reference sequence). This CDR3 is 15 amino acids long. The source material was blood. This TCR came from a man aged 55 to 70 in good health. The rearrangement uses TRBV5-5 and TRBJ2-3; TRBD2 matches 8 bases. The DNA of the CDR3 is TGTGCCAACAGCTTGGACGGCGGGGGGCGAGATACGCAGTATTTT. Protein product: CANSLDGGGRDTQYF.